This T cell receptor beta chain was identified in a study of neoadjuvant anti-PD-1 for oral cavity cancer. Study information: Around day 43, patients without progression received a fourth nivolumab dose before surgery. Study-level points and caveats: Each response group had just a few patients in TCR analyses. Post-nivolumab, blood T cell clonality was significantly elevated in non-responders.

The time point was: after neoadjuvant nivolumab, at surgical resection. About this clone: Antigen specificity is unknown.

Method: immunoSEQ multiplex PCR; TCRdb's copy keeps in-frame clones and lacks some. The sample yields around 70,000 clones, approximately 81% seen once. The material sequenced was PBMCs, taken after nivolumab (anti-PD-1) treatment. The receptor was isolated from a person aged 35-79 years with oral cavity squamous cell carcinoma.

Here the CDR3 DNA reads TGTGCCAGCAGCCAAGGGAGCCTAGCGGGAGCGGGTGAGCAGTTCTTC. Translating gives CASSQGSLAGAGEQFF. V and J are TRBV4-2 and TRBJ2-1; TRBD2 agrees at 10 bases. The germline gives CDR1 LGHNA, CDR2 YNFKEQ. V shed 1 base and J 9 bases; nucleotides not matched to a gene: 9. The CDR3 is made up of 16 amino acids.